These 23 T cell receptor beta chains were sequenced from one sample in a study of shared clonotypes between healthy human individuals. Positive CCR7 selection of CD45RO-negative cells yielded the naive CD8 cells, and terminally differentiated effector memory CD45RA+ cells were excluded. Sequenced by immunoSEQ multiplex PCR; TCRdb stores in-frame clones only, minus some. The table shows some 2,100,000 clones, with more than 85% occurring only once. Sequenced sample: naive CD8+ T cells from PBMCs. These receptors came from a man aged 18 to 30 in good health. Some clones in this sample may be carry-over from other donors' samples.

The chain uses TRBV5-6 and TRBJ2-7, with D tentatively TRBD2 (5 bases). The length of the CDR3 is 12 residues. V was shortened by 7 bases and J by 5 bases, with 13 bases between the two germline ends. Germline CDR1 SGHDT, CDR2 YYEEEE. CDR3 amino acids: CASASGSHEQYF. Here the CDR3 DNA reads TGTGCCAGCGCATCTGGGAGCCACGAGCAGTACTTC.

This clone was seen more than once but under ten times. The rearrangement joins TRBV28 to TRBJ1-3, with D unresolved. CDR3 length: 12 amino acids. From germline, CDR1 is MDHEN and CDR2 SYDVKM. The ends were cut back, 4 bases at V and 4 bases at J, with 5 bases in the middle. In DNA, the CDR3 is TGTGCCAGCAGTTGGAGAGGAAACACCATATATTTT. Its translation is CASSWRGNTIYF. Full variable domain (rest looked up from reference TRBV28 and TRBJ1-3): DVKVTQSSRYLVKRTGEKVFLECVQDMDHENMFWYRQDPGLGLRLIYFSYDVKMKEKGDIPEGYSVSREKKERFSLILESASTNQTSMYLCASSWRGNTIYFGEGSWLTVV.

V is TRBV7-9 and J is TRBJ2-1; unclear D gene. Between the trimmed V and J ends, which lost 5 bases and 10 bases, there was a span of 15 bases. CDR1 is SEHNR and CDR2 is FQNEAQ in the germline V gene (reference sequence). This CDR3 is 13 amino acids long. In DNA form, the CDR3 reads TGTGCCAGCAGCGCACGCGCACCCGGGGAGCAGTTCTTC. Translating it yields CASSARAPGEQFF.

This chain joins TRBV7-9 and TRBJ1-5; D gene ambiguous. The length of the CDR3 is 13 residues. Germline V gives CDR1 SEHNR, CDR2 FQNEAQ (reference sequence). The ends were cut back, 5 bases at V and 4 bases at J, with 9 bases in the middle. In DNA form, the CDR3 reads TGTGCCAGCAGCCGCAGCGGGAATCAGCCCCAGCATTTT. This encodes CASSRSGNQPQHF.

This chain connects TRBV27 to TRBJ2-2; D remains ambiguous. This CDR3 contains 15 residues. The V and J ends lost 6 bases and 0 bases respectively, with 11 bases between them. From germline, CDR1 is MNHEY and CDR2 SMNVEV (reference sequence). Here the CDR3 DNA reads TGTGCCAGCAGCCCCTATAGGTCGAACACCGGGGAGCTGTTTTTT. Encoded protein: CASSPYRSNTGELFF.

The gene calls are TRBV19 and TRBJ2-7; D may be TRBD2 (5 bases). From germline, CDR1 is LNHDA and CDR2 SQIVND (reference sequence). This CDR3 comprises 13 residues. V was pared by 4 bases and J by 7 bases, with 14 bases between. CDR3 DNA sequence: TGTGCCAGTAGTACCATTGGTAGAGGGGAGCAGTACTTC. The encoded protein is CASSTIGRGEQYF.

This chain links TRBV7-9 with TRBJ2-1; 10 nucleotides match TRBD2. Germline CDR1 is SEHNR and CDR2 is FQNEAQ (reference sequence). CDR3 length equals 18 residues. The trim removed 6 bases at V and 4 bases at J, leaving 15 bases unmatched. The CDR3 coding sequence is TGTGCCAGCAGAGACGGGGCTAGCGGGAGATGGGGGTACAATGAGCAGTTCTTC. It yields the protein CASRDGASGRWGYNEQFF.

The chain joins TRBV4-2 to TRBJ2-7, with TRBD2 matching over 7 bases. The V gene end was trimmed by 4 bases and the J gene end by 4 bases; junction bases not matched to a gene: 16. CDR3 length: 17 residues. Germline-derived CDR1 and CDR2 are LGHNA and YNFKEQ. CDR3 bases: TGTGCCAGCAGCCTCCTCAGCGGCGGGGGAAGACCTTACGAGCAGTACTTC. Protein product: CASSLLSGGGRPYEQYF.

This chain joins TRBV6-1 and TRBJ2-6; D remains unclear. The length of the CDR3 is 14 residues. The V end was cut by 6 bases, the J end by 1 base, with 7 bases between. Germline V gene sequence: CDR1 MNHNS, CDR2 SASEGT. The CDR3 here is CASRVQSGANVLTF. The CDR3 region has the DNA TGTGCCAGCAGGGTGCAGTCTGGGGCCAACGTCCTGACTTTC.

The chain recombines TRBV5-4 with TRBJ2-5; TRBD2 matches at 8 bases. The junction had 9 bases not matched to a gene; V was cut back by 4 bases and J by 4 bases. Germline assignment: CDR1 SGHNT and CDR2 YYREEE (reference sequence). The CDR3 consists of 15 residues. The CDR3 here is CASSPGVAGRETQYF. The CDR3 nucleotides read TGTGCCAGCAGCCCAGGCGTAGCGGGAAGAGAGACCCAGTACTTC.

This chain joins TRBV2 and TRBJ1-5; TRBD1 is a possible D gene (6 bases). V lost 2 bases, J lost 6 bases, and 17 bases lay in between. The CDR3 spans 16 residues. CDR1 SNHLY and CDR2 FYNNEI come from the germline V gene. The CDR3 nucleotides read TGTGCCAGCAGTGAAAGGGGGGTACAGGGCGCTCAGCCCCAGCATTTT. Protein: CASSERGVQGAQPQHF. The full variable domain, completed using reference TRBV2 and TRBJ1-5, is EPEVTQTPSHQVTQMGQEVILRCVPISNHLYFYWYRQILGQKVEFLVSFYNNEISEKSEIFDDQFSVERPDGSNFTLKIRSTKLEDSAMYFCASSERGVQGAQPQHFGDGTRLSIL.

The chain is built from TRBV27 and TRBJ1-2; TRBD1 matches 8 bases. The CDR3 covers 13 residues. J was trimmed by 8 bases and V by 3 bases; bases with no gene match: 5. Germline-derived CDR1 and CDR2 are MNHEY and SMNVEV (reference sequence). The CDR3 nucleotides are TGTGCCAGCAGTTTTCGACAGGGGCAGGGCTACACCTTC. Its protein is CASSFRQGQGYTF.

This clone appeared a single time. The V call is TRBV27, the J call TRBJ2-7, with a weak D call TRBD1 (6 bases). The CDR3 has 13 amino acids. Trimming stripped 5 bases from V and 3 bases from J, with 11 bases between. Germline assignment: CDR1 MNHEY and CDR2 SMNVEV (reference sequence). The CDR3 protein is CASSRRTDYEQYF. CDR3 DNA: TGTGCCAGCAGTCGTCGGACAGACTACGAGCAGTACTTC.

V gene TRBV6-4 combines with J gene TRBJ2-7, with TRBD1 identical over 12 bases. This CDR3 is 15 amino acids long. Germline loops: CDR1 MRHNA, CDR2 SNTAGT. V trimming: 8 bases; J trimming: 7 bases; junction bases outside the gene matches: 12. The CDR3 DNA reads TGTGCCAGCGCACCCATGGGACAGGGGGCGCGGGAGCAGTACTTC. This codes for CASAPMGQGAREQYF.

The V and J genes are TRBV9 and TRBJ1-4; D may be TRBD1 (5 bases). This CDR3 has 17 amino acids. Between the trimmed V and J ends, which lost 0 bases and 8 bases, there was a span of 20 bases. Looked up from germline, CDR1 is SGDLS and CDR2 is YYNGEE. DNA of the CDR3: TGTGCCAGCAGCGTAGCGTGGGGGGGGAGCTCGAGGGAAAAACTGTTTTTT. This codes for CASSVAWGGSSREKLFF.

This chain joins TRBV27 and TRBJ2-7; 10 nucleotides agree with TRBD2. This CDR3 is built from 18 residues. V lost 6 bases, J lost 2 bases, and 16 bases stayed unmatched. The germline gives CDR1 MNHEY, CDR2 SMNVEV (reference sequence). The CDR3, as DNA: TGTGCCAGCAGCACCCAATTACGGACTAGCGGAGAAGCCTACGAGCAGTACTTC. Protein: CASSTQLRTSGEAYEQYF.

The chain couples TRBV7-8 to TRBJ2-7; 7 bases are a match to TRBD1. Unmatched junction bases numbered 9, after V lost 5 bases and J lost 2 bases. CDR3 length: 15 residues. CDR1 is SGHVS, CDR2 FQNEAQ, per germline. CDR3 in DNA: TGTGCCAGCAGCCCCCCCCCGGACAGGACCTACGAGCAGTACTTC. As protein: CASSPPPDRTYEQYF.

The chain employs TRBV27 and TRBJ1-6; possible D gene TRBD1, 6 bases. CDR3 length: 13 amino acids. Germline values: CDR1 MNHEY, CDR2 SMNVEV (reference sequence). Trimming cost V 6 bases and J 9 bases, with 12 bases left between them. CDR3 sequence reads: CASRQGQVSPLHF. CDR3 bases: TGTGCCAGCAGACAGGGTCAGGTTTCACCCCTCCACTTT.

This chain uses TRBV23-1 with TRBJ1-3; D is uncertain. TRBV23-1 qualifies as an ORF whose function is uncertain. The CDR3 has 11 amino acids. CDR3 in DNA: TGCGTCGGGCCCTCTGGAAACACCATATATTTT. Translated, it gives CVGPSGNTIYF.

A note on this clone: Other DNA sequences within the sample encode an identical CDR3. The rearrangement uses TRBV27 and TRBJ1-2; no firm D call. The CDR3 has 14 residues. With 0 bases removed from V and 2 bases from J, the gap between germline ends came to 7 bases. The germline V gene encodes CDR1 MNHEY and CDR2 SMNVEV (reference sequence). CDR3 residues: CASSLSLGNYGYTF. CDR3 in DNA: TGTGCCAGCAGTTTATCGTTAGGAAACTATGGCTACACCTTC.

The chain employs TRBV27 and TRBJ2-1, with 9 bases aligning to TRBD1. The V segment lost 1 base and the J segment 8 bases; nucleotides outside the gene matches: 15. The CDR3 is made up of 18 amino acids. The germline V gene encodes CDR1 MNHEY and CDR2 SMNVEV (reference sequence). CDR3 bases: TGTGCCAGCAGTTTATTAATGGGGACAGGGCCGATATTGGATGAGCAGTTCTTC. This gives the protein CASSLLMGTGPILDEQFF.

The chain carries TRBV13 and TRBJ2-1; 7 bases are shared with TRBD1. Trimming removed 5 bases from V and 6 bases from J; junction bases left unmatched: 10. Germline CDR1 PRHDT, CDR2 FYEKMQ (reference sequence). CDR3 length: 15 amino acids. The CDR3 loop reads CASSALRPGGNEQFF. In nucleotides, the CDR3 is TGTGCCAGCAGCGCGCTACGGCCAGGGGGCAATGAGCAGTTCTTC.

This chain joins TRBV27 and TRBJ1-3, with 7 positions matching TRBD1. V gave up 5 bases and J gave up 0 bases; unmatched junction bases: 7. This CDR3 is built from 16 residues. Germline V CDR1 and CDR2: MNHEY, SMNVEV (reference sequence). The CDR3 bases are TGTGCCAGCAGTCCCTACAGGGGCCTCTCTGGAAACACCATATATTTT. It translates to CASSPYRGLSGNTIYF.